Below, 4 T cell receptor beta chains from the same sample are listed, as sequenced in a study of T cell responses to AZD1222 COVID-19 vaccine. TCRdb's table, derived via immunoSEQ multiplex PCR, lists solely in-frame clones and lacks some. This table holds approximately 150,000 clones, more than 85% found once. The sample consisted of peripheral blood, taken on day 0 of AZD1222 vaccination. The receptors derive from an adult in good health.

V and J are TRBV30 and TRBJ2-2; D is uncertain. V was pared by 4 bases and J by 6 bases, with 9 bases between. The CDR3 runs 12 residues. Per germline, CDR1 GTSNPN and CDR2 SVGIG (reference sequence). The CDR3 DNA reads TGTGCCTGGACTGCACCGGCCGGGGAGCTGTTTTTT. It specifies CAWTAPAGELFF. The full variable domain, with the rest looked up from reference TRBV30 and TRBJ2-2, is SQTIHQWPATLVQPVGSPLSLECTVEGTSNPNLYWYRQAAGRGLQLLFYSVGIGQISSEVPQNLSASRPQDRQFILSSKKLLLSDSGFYLCAWTAPAGELFFGEGSRLTVL.

This rearrangement joins TRBV2 to TRBJ1-1; maybe TRBD1 (6 bases). Germline-derived CDR1 and CDR2 are SNHLY and FYNNEI. The CDR3 extends over 12 amino acids. The V end was cut by 5 bases, the J end by 9 bases, with 13 bases between. The chain's CDR3 is CASSYNRDQAFF. The CDR3 DNA follows: TGTGCCAGCAGTTATAACAGGGATCAAGCTTTCTTT.

The V and J genes are TRBV12-3 or TRBV12-4 and TRBJ1-3; no reliable D call. This CDR3 contains 13 residues. V lost 3 bases to trimming and J lost 8 bases, with 11 bases between them. The CDR3 coding sequence is TGTGCCAGCAGTTTCTTCCCCTTGGACACCATATATTTT. The encoded protein is CASSFFPLDTIYF.

The chain uses TRBV6-5 and TRBJ2-3; D gene uncertain. The V gene's germline CDR1 is MNHEY and CDR2 SVGAGI. V was pared by 0 bases and J by 0 bases, with 10 bases between. The CDR3 covers 16 residues. CDR3 loop: CASSYSYQISTDTQYF. The CDR3 bases are TGTGCCAGCAGTTACTCCTACCAAATTAGCACAGATACGCAGTATTTT.